The TCR beta chain described here comes from a study of blood T cell repertoires in COVID-19. Study-wide background: Samples taken during acute and convalescent COVID-19 were collected in the United States, Italy and Spain. PBMCs, B-cell-depleted T cells, or T cells provided the cDNA or gDNA that made up the material.

Trimming left V 3 bases short and J 1 base short, with 6 bases between. Germline loops: CDR1 SGHAT, CDR2 FQNNGV. The CDR3 contains 13 residues. Per the authors' pipeline: Scientists estimated how many nucleated cells there were by amplifying reference gene primers. Sequenced by immunoSEQ multiplex PCR; TCRdb stores in-frame clones only, minus some. The DNA was the basis for D and trimming; V, J and clone size are from that table. The profile shows approximately 45,000 clones, approximately 85% of them singletons. The specimen was peripheral blood. The V gene is TRBV11-2, the J gene TRBJ1-1; no definite D call. The sequence was collected from a human donor in a cohort sampled during active COVID-19. The CDR3 region has the DNA TGTGCCAGCAGCTTTGGGCCGAACACTGAAGCTTTCTTT. This translates into CASSFGPNTEAFF.